Following are 17 T cell receptor beta chains from one sample sequenced in a study of CXCR3-negative and CXCR3-positive naive CD8 T cells. UMI-tagged TRB cDNA libraries were built via 5' RACE. TCRdb reprocessed the 5' RACE reads; each CDR3 protein has one entry and no DNA is given. Across 9,100 or so distinct CDR3 sequences, the top ten clones capture approximately 2.1% of the sample. The sequencing input was naive CXCR3- CD8+ T cells from blood. Subset noted: CD45RO-CCR7+CD27+CD95- naive CD8+ T cells lacking CXCR3 (TNR3-). All receptors come from a human donor in good health. Some clones in this sample may be carry-over from other donors' samples.

This clonotype is classed as medium-sized by frequency. The rearrangement joins TRBV28 to TRBJ2-7; the D gene TCRdb calls, TRBD1, cannot be checked with no DNA. The CDR3 covers 16 residues. The germline V gene has CDR1 MDHEN and CDR2 SYDVKM. This CDR3 reads CASSLSHIQGTYEQYF. Drawing the rest from reference TRBV28 and TRBJ2-7, the complete variable domain is DVKVTQSSRYLVKRTGEKVFLECVQDMDHENMFWYRQDPGLGLRLIYFSYDVKMKEKGDIPEGYSVSREKKERFSLILESASTNQTSMYLCASSLSHIQGTYEQYFGPGTRLTVT.

The chain has TRBV28 and TRBJ2-7; TCRdb's assignment of TRBD1 cannot be checked, as there is no DNA. This CDR3 comprises 17 residues. Germline values: CDR1 MDHEN, CDR2 SYDVKM. This CDR3 reads CASSPVVSGGRSYEQYF.

This chain connects TRBV5-5 to TRBJ2-3; absent DNA, TCRdb's TRBD1 call cannot be checked. The CDR3 is 16 amino acids. The V gene's germline CDR1 is SGHKS and CDR2 YYEKEE (reference sequence). CDR3 amino acids: CASTSEGQGTADTQYF.

This chain connects TRBV14 to TRBJ2-1. The germline CDR1 and CDR2 sequences are SGHDN and FVKESK. The CDR3 totals 14 residues. The CDR3 protein is CASSQDTLYNEQFF.

The J gene is TRBJ1-1, the V gene TRBV2; TCRdb's D gene call, TRBD1, goes unchecked for lack of DNA. The germline V gene has CDR1 SNHLY and CDR2 FYNNEI. The CDR3 covers 13 residues. The CDR3 loop reads CASRTGQGGEAFF.

V is TRBV29-1 and J is TRBJ2-1; the D call from TCRdb, TRBD2, cannot be confirmed without DNA. CDR3 length equals 16 residues. Germline loops: CDR1 SQVTM, CDR2 ANQGSEA. This CDR3 reads CSVEGEAGSSYNEQFF.

This chain links TRBV14 with TRBJ2-7; TCRdb's assignment of TRBD1 cannot be checked, as there is no DNA. The CDR3 loop spans 12 amino acids. Per the germline V gene, CDR1 is SGHDN and CDR2 is FVKESK. This chain's CDR3 is CASSPGAYEQYF.

Judged by frequency, this clonotype is medium-sized. The chain links TRBV20-1 to TRBJ2-4; as DNA is missing, the TRBD2 call by TCRdb cannot be tested. Germline loops: CDR1 DFQATT, CDR2 SNEGSKA (reference sequence). The CDR3 sequence is 14 residues long. The CDR3 region is CSASRAGDRNIQYF.

The V call is TRBV10-2, the J call TRBJ1-2. This CDR3 is 12 amino acids long. Germline values: CDR1 WSHSY, CDR2 SAAADI. The chain's CDR3 is CASSESYSGYTF.

This clonotype shows up as medium-sized by frequency. The V call is TRBV11-3, the J call TRBJ2-1; TCRdb indicates TRBD1, and absent DNA this call remains unverified. Germline values: CDR1 SGHNT, CDR2 YENEEA. The CDR3 has 14 residues. This CDR3 reads CASSLRGARHEQFF.

The genes are TRBV12-3 or TRBV12-4 and TRBJ1-1; TCRdb gives TRBD1 as the D gene, but with no DNA this cannot be confirmed. CDR3 length: 12 amino acids. CDR3 protein: CASSPPYTEAFF.

The chain joins TRBV13 to TRBJ2-7; TCRdb proposes TRBD2, but this gene call is untestable without DNA. This CDR3 spans 13 amino acids. Germline V gene data show CDR1 as PRHDT and CDR2 as FYEKMQ (reference sequence). CDR3 sequence: CASSLAGDYEQYF.

This clonotype shows up as medium-sized (0.01 to 0.1%) by frequency. This chain uses TRBV12-3 or TRBV12-4 with TRBJ2-2; the D gene TCRdb calls, TRBD2, cannot be checked with no DNA. The CDR3 extends over 16 amino acids. The CDR3 sequence is CASLGGLRGPTGELFF.

This clonotype is classed as medium-sized by frequency. The chain has TRBV20-1 and TRBJ2-1; no DNA is available, so the TRBD2 call from TCRdb remains unchecked. This CDR3 is 14 amino acids long. Germline V CDR1 and CDR2: DFQATT, SNEGSKA (reference sequence). CDR3 amino acids: CSAKGLAEYNEQFF.

The rearrangement links TRBV21-1 to TRBJ2-7; TCRdb picks TRBD1, but there is no DNA to check that call. TRBV21-1 is labeled a pseudogene. The CDR3 length is 16 residues. The CDR3 spells CASSKARTGPSYEQYF.

This clonotype is identified as medium-sized from frequency. The chain employs TRBV20-1 and TRBJ2-1; as DNA is missing, the TRBD2 call by TCRdb cannot be tested. CDR3 length: 14 residues. CDR1 is DFQATT, CDR2 SNEGSKA, per germline (reference sequence). This CDR3 reads CSARGLASYDEQFF.

CDR3 in amino acids: CASSPREARPVDEQFF. V usage is TRBV7-3 and J usage is TRBJ2-1. CDR3 length: 16 residues. Germline-derived CDR1 and CDR2 are SGHTA and FQGTGA.